One TCR beta chain is described in this entry. Its cognate antigen is unknown. This specimen comes from a study of T cells in Graves' hyperthyroidism and ophthalmopathy. Overall study: Peripheral blood sampling occurred at initial diagnosis, before any treatment. The study, taken as a whole, reports: Most clonotypes expanded in thyroid above 0.001 were likewise present in blood. A 13 V-J model separated ophthalmopathy from stable hyperthyroidism. The model identified upcoming ophthalmopathy a median roughly 6 months ahead of onset.

CDR3 length equals 15 residues. V lost 5 bases and J lost 4, with 17 bases in between. Germline loops: CDR1 MDHEN, CDR2 SYDVKM. Amplified TCR beta CDR3 regions came from RNA transcripts. The HTBI primer set drove a first-round RT-PCR of the TCR CDR3. A single record per CDR3 protein comes from TCRdb applying MiXCR to the multiplex PCR reads. The sample lists some 210,000 distinct CDR3 sequences; 15% to 20% were seen once. V usage is TRBV28 and J usage is TRBJ1-1; D not certain. Sequencing was done on a sample of blood. The source is a man aged 45-60 years with Graves' hyperthyroidism. CDR3 DNA: TGTGCCAGCAGTATGGACGCTTTAGCGGTCACTGAAGCTTTCTTT. Translation: CASSMDALAVTEAFF.